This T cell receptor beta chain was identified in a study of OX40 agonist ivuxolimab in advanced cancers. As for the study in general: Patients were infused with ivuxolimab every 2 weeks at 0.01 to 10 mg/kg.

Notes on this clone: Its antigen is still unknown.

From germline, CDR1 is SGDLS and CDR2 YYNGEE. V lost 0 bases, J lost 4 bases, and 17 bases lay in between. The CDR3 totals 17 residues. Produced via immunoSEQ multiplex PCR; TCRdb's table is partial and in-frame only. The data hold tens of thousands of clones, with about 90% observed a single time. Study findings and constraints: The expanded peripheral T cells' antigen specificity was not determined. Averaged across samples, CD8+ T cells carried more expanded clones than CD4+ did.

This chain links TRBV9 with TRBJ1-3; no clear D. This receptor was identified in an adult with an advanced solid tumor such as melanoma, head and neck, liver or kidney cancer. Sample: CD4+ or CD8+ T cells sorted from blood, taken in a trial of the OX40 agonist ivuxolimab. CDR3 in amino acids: CASSVGNILDFGNTIYF. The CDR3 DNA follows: TGTGCCAGCAGCGTAGGGAACATATTGGATTTCGGAAACACCATATATTTT. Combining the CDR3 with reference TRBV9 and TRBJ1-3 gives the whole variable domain DSGVTQTPKHLITATGQRVTLRCSPRSGDLSVYWYQQSLDQGLQFLIQYYNGEERAKGNILERFSAQQFPDLHSELNLSSLELGDSALYFCASSVGNILDFGNTIYFGEGSWLTVV.